This TCR beta chain was profiled in a study of OX40 agonist ivuxolimab in advanced cancers. Study summary: Partial responses were achieved by three patients, one with hepatocellular carcinoma and two with cutaneous melanoma.

TCRdb's copy holds only in-frame clones and misses some; the assay was immunoSEQ multiplex PCR. Here the sample spans roughly 100,000 clones, about 85% being singletons. Worth noting for this clone: Its matching antigen is unknown.

The CDR3 extends over 12 amino acids. V shed 4 bases and J shed 6 bases, with 8 bases lying between them. Germline loops: CDR1 SGHTS, CDR2 YDEGEE. Study conclusions and caveats: Low normalized clonal expansion also occurred in some nonresponding patients.

The source is an adult with an advanced solid tumor such as melanoma, head and neck, liver or kidney cancer. This chain links TRBV5-8 with TRBJ1-5, with D perhaps matching TRBD1 (5 bases). Specimen: CD4+ or CD8+ T cells sorted from blood, collected in a trial of the OX40 agonist ivuxolimab. CDR3 in amino acids: CASSPDIQPQHF. DNA of the CDR3: TGTGCCAGCAGCCCGGACATTCAGCCCCAGCATTTT.